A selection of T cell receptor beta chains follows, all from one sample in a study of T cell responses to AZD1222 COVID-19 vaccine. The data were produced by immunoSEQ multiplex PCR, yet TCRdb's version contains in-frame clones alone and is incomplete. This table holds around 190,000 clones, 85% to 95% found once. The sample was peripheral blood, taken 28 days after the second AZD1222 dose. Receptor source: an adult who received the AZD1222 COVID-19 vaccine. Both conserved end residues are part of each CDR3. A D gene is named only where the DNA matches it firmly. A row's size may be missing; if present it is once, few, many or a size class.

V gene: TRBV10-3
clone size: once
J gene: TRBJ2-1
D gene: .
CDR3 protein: CAISASSSSYNEQFF
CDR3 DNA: TGTGCCATCAGTGCGAGCAGCAGCTCCTACAATGAGCAGTTCTTC

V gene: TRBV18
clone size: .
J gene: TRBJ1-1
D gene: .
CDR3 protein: CASSPLGSENTEAFF
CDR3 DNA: TGTGCCAGCTCACCTTTAGGGAGCGAGAACACTGAAGCTTTCTTT

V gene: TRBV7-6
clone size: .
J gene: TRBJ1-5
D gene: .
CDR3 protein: CASSLGSGSSQPQHF
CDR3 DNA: TGTGCCAGCAGCTTAGGTAGCGGATCAAGTCAGCCCCAGCATTTT

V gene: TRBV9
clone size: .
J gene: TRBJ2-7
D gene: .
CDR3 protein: CASSVVEGSYEQYF
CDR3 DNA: TGTGCCAGCAGCGTAGTCGAGGGAAGCTACGAGCAGTACTTC

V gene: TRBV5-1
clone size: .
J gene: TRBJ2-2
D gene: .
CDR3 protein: CASSSSPGTGELFF
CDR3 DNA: TGCGCCAGCAGCTCATCTCCGGGCACCGGGGAGCTGTTTTTT

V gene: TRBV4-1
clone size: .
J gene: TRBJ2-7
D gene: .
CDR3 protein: CASSQFPGSYEQYF
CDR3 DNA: TGCGCCAGCAGCCAATTTCCAGGATCCTACGAGCAGTACTTC

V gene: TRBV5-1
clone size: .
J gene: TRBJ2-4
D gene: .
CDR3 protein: CASSLEGGGNIQYF
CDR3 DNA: TGCGCCAGCAGCTTGGAGGGGGGAGGAAACATTCAGTACTTC

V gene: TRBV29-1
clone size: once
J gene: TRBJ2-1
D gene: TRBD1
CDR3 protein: CSAGTGSYNEQFF
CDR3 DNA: TGCAGCGCCGGGACAGGGTCCTACAATGAGCAGTTCTTC

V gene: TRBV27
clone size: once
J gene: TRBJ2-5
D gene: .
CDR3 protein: CASRTRFEETQYF
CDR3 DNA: TGTGCCAGCAGAACCCGTTTTGAGGAGACCCAGTACTTC

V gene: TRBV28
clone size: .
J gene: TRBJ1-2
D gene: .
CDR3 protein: CASSTPSAGVLRYGYTF
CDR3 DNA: TGTGCCAGCAGCACCCCCTCCGCAGGGGTATTACGGTATGGCTACACCTTC

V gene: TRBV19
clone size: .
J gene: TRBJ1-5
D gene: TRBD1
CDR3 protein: CASSMAGGVQPQHF
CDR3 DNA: TGTGCCAGTAGTATGGCAGGGGGCGTTCAGCCCCAGCATTTT

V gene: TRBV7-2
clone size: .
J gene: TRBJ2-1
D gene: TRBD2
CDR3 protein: CASSLEGLVGGAYNEQFF
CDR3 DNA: TGTGCCAGCAGCTTAGAGGGCCTCGTGGGAGGGGCCTACAATGAGCAGTTCTTC

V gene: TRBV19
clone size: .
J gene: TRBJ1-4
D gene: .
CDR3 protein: CASSTGITNEKLFF
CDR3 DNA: TGTGCCAGTAGTACTGGGATCACTAATGAAAAACTGTTTTTT

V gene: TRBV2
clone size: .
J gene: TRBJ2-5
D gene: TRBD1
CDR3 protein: CASSGRSTGGWETQYF
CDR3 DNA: TGTGCCAGCAGCGGTAGATCGACAGGGGGCTGGGAGACCCAGTACTTC

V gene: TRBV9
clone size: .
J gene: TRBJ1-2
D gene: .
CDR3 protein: CASSVDVNHGYTF
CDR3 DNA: TGTGCCAGCAGCGTAGATGTTAACCATGGCTACACCTTC

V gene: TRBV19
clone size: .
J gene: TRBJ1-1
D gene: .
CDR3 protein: CASSMGAIEAFF
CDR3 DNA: TGTGCCAGTAGTATGGGCGCAATTGAAGCTTTCTTT

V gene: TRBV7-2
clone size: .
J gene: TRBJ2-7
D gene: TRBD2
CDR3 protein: CASSLALAGTISYEQYF
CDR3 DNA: TGTGCCAGCAGCTTAGCACTAGCGGGAACTATCTCCTACGAGCAGTACTTC

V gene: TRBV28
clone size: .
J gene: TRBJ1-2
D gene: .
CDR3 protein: CASSLSSIGYTF
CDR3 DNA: TGTGCCAGCAGTTTATCGTCGATTGGCTACACCTTC

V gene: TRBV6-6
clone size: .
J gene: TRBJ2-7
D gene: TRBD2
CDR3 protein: CASSYSASGISYEQYF
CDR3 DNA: TGTGCCAGCAGTTATTCCGCTAGCGGTATCTCTTACGAGCAGTACTTC